This T cell receptor (beta chain) was observed in a study of cytomegalovirus exposure and HLA in healthy donors. Broader study findings: Rarity characterized most TCR sequences, yet some public TCRs appeared in many donors. Some V segments (TRBV6-2 and TRBV6-3 among them) were excluded as indistinguishable.

Nominal health characterized the donors when sampled, though unrecorded immune exposures were likely. The PCR made use of 60 Vbeta and 13 Jbeta primers. Repertoires were generated with immunoSEQ multiplex PCR, while TCRdb's copy carries only in-frame clones and drops some. Of some 140,000 clones listed, around 79% are singletons. The germline CDR1 and CDR2 sequences are SGHAT and FQNNGV. J gave up 1 base and V 7 bases, and 3 bases lay outside the gene matches. There are 14 residues in the CDR3. Details on this clone: The target antigen is unknown.

The chain links TRBV11-2 to TRBJ2-2; TRBD2 matches at 7 bases. The source material was PBMCs. The source of this sequence is a female donor in good health and CMV-seronegative. The CDR3 sequence: CASTRTRNTGELFF. The CDR3 DNA sequence: TGTGCCAGCACCAGGACTAGGAACACCGGGGAGCTGTTTTTT.